Shown below are 14 T cell receptor beta chains from a single sample sequenced in a study of CD8+CD57+ T cells in acquired aplastic anemia. CD8+CD57+ cell expansion had been shown by flow cytometry in patients chosen for sequencing. Profiles of TCR beta VDJ and CDR3 were generated from a genomic DNA template. From the reads, TCRdb called clonotypes with MiXCR, one entry per CDR3 protein. Of 200,000 to 250,000 distinct CDR3 sequences listed, roughly 45% are singletons. What was sequenced was sorted CD4+, CD8+, or CD8+CD57+ T cells (not recorded which) from PBMCs. These TCRs come from a human donor with aplastic anemia.

This chain uses TRBV5-8 with TRBJ1-1, with D possibly being TRBD1 (5 bases). Germline CDR1 and CDR2: SGHTS and YDEGEE. The CDR3 totals 16 residues. The V and J ends lost 3 bases and 1 base respectively, with 16 bases between them. Here the CDR3 reads CASSWSQRGTNTEAFF. The CDR3, as DNA: TGTGCCAGCAGCTGGTCTCAGCGGGGCACGAACACTGAAGCTTTCTTT.

This chain connects TRBV2 to TRBJ1-2, with a possible D match to TRBD1 (5 bases). The ends were cut back, 6 bases at V and 2 bases at J, with 10 bases in the middle. This CDR3 contains 13 residues. Germline lookup yields CDR1 SNHLY and CDR2 FYNNEI. CDR3 sequence (DNA): TGTGCCAGCAGGTCGGGGACCAACTATGGCTACACCTTC. Protein: CASRSGTNYGYTF.

V gene TRBV20-1 combines with J gene TRBJ1-1, with unresolved D. The V end was cut by 4 bases, the J end by 1 base, with 13 bases between. The CDR3 is 14 residues long. Germline V gene data show CDR1 as DFQATT and CDR2 as SNEGSKA (reference sequence). CDR3 loop: CSATKYYGNTEAFF. The CDR3 bases are TGCAGTGCTACCAAATATTATGGGAACACTGAAGCTTTCTTT.

Notes on this clonotype: A much larger clone differs by one base, so this may be a read error. The chain is built from TRBV9 and TRBJ2-2; D may correspond to TRBD1 or TRBD2 (6 bases each). CDR3 length: 15 amino acids. From germline, CDR1 is SGDLS and CDR2 YYNGEE. CDR3 sequence (DNA): TGTGCCAGCAGCGTTCTTCCGGGGGCCACCGGGGGGCTGTTTTTT. Its protein product is CASSVLPGATGGLFF.

Remarks on this clonotype: Mismatch with germline at one junction end may stem from a read error. The rearrangement uses TRBV7-9 and TRBJ1-5; D might be TRBD1 (5 bases). Per the germline V gene, CDR1 is SEHNR and CDR2 is FQNEAQ (reference sequence). This CDR3 contains 14 residues. This CDR3 reads CASSLGGKKQPQLF. DNA for the CDR3: TGTGCCAGCAGCTTAGGGGGGAAGAAACAGCCCCAGCTTTTT.

The chain joins TRBV10-3 to TRBJ1-2; the D gene is possibly TRBD1 (5 bases). The CDR3 sequence is 12 residues long. Germline V gene sequence: CDR1 ENHRY, CDR2 SYGVKD. Trimming pared 4 bases from V and 7 bases from J, leaving 10 bases between. The CDR3 reads CAISAPRAGYTF. In DNA, the CDR3 is TGTGCCATCAGTGCTCCCAGGGCTGGCTACACCTTC.

As for this clonotype: The junction shows a germline mismatch at one end, possibly a read error. The chain couples TRBV20-1 to TRBJ1-1; TRBD1 matches 7 bases. The germline CDR1 and CDR2 sequences are DFQATT and SNEGSKA (reference sequence). The CDR3 consists of 15 residues. DNA for the CDR3: TGCAGTGCAGACGACAGGGATCGGGTGAACGCTGAAGCTTTCTTT. It codes for CSADDRDRVNAEAFF.

This clonotype has at least ten counts. The CDR3 loop is CASSLLAGASYEQYF. The CDR3 DNA sequence: TGTGCCAGCAGCTTACTAGCGGGGGCCTCCTACGAGCAGTACTTC. The gene calls are TRBV7-2 and TRBJ2-7, with 10 bases matching TRBD2. V lost 2 bases to trimming and J lost 0 bases; unmatched junction nucleotides: 1. The CDR3 extends over 15 amino acids. Germline lookup yields CDR1 SGHTA and CDR2 FQGNSA.

In this sample, this clonotype turned up many times. The chain combines TRBV20-1 with TRBJ1-1; D is ambiguous. Trimming took off 3 bases at V and 5 bases at J, with 7 bases between the two ends. Per germline, CDR1 DFQATT and CDR2 SNEGSKA (reference sequence). The CDR3 has 11 amino acids. The CDR3 DNA sequence: TGCAGTGCTAGGACGATGACTGAAGCTTTCTTT. Translating it yields CSARTMTEAFF.

There are many counts of this clonotype. V and J are TRBV6-5 and TRBJ2-1; D may correspond to TRBD1 or TRBD2 (6 bases each). The germline gives CDR1 MNHEY, CDR2 SVGAGI. Between the trimmed V and J ends, which lost 10 bases and 7 bases, there was a span of 20 bases. The CDR3 loop spans 14 amino acids. CDR3 DNA sequence: TGTGCCACCTCCGGGGGCACTTGGAGGAATGAGCAGTTCTTC. Translation gives CATSGGTWRNEQFF.

This clonotype was recorded at least ten times. This rearrangement joins TRBV10-3 to TRBJ1-1; D is perhaps TRBD1 (5 bases). Germline CDR1 reads ENHRY; CDR2 reads SYGVKD. The CDR3 sequence is 15 residues long. V was trimmed by 3 bases and J by 1 base, leaving 12 bases between them. Written as DNA, the CDR3 is TGTGCCATCAGTGACGACAGATCCGGGAACACTGAAGCTTTCTTT. As protein: CAISDDRSGNTEAFF.

This clonotype was observed many times. The J gene is TRBJ2-1, the V gene TRBV7-7; 8 positions match TRBD2. Germline lookup yields CDR1 SSHAT and CDR2 FNYEAQ (reference sequence). The CDR3 has 17 amino acids. Losses at the gene ends were 1 base for V and 2 bases for J; bases not matched to a gene: 7. The CDR3 DNA sequence: TGTGCCAGCAGCTTAGGGGGAACTAGCGGTCCCTACAATGAGCAGTTCTTC. This encodes CASSLGGTSGPYNEQFF.

The chain combines TRBV7-6 with TRBJ2-7; TRBD1 matches at 9 bases. This CDR3 spans 12 amino acids. Germline-derived CDR1 and CDR2 are SGHVS and FNYEAQ. The junction had 4 bases not matched to a gene; V was cut back by 9 bases and J by 4 bases. The CDR3 DNA follows: TGTGCCAGTGGGACAGGGCCTTACGAGCAGTACTTC. Its protein product is CASGTGPYEQYF.

The chain is built from TRBV2 and TRBJ2-5, with 11 bases matching TRBD2. This CDR3 is built from 17 residues. V lost 5 bases to trimming and J lost 1 base; unmatched junction nucleotides: 9. The germline V gene encodes CDR1 SNHLY and CDR2 FYNNEI. The DNA for the CDR3 is TGTGCCAGCAGTTTCTCTAGCGGGGGGCGGCTCCAAGAGACCCAGTACTTC. Translating gives CASSFSSGGRLQETQYF.